Shown below are 28 T cell receptor beta chains from a single sample sequenced in a study of blood T cell repertoires in COVID-19. Profiling relied on immunoSEQ multiplex PCR, and the TCRdb table lists in-frame clones only, not all of them. The repertoire consists of about 240,000 clones, with around 88% occurring once and the leading ten covering approximately 3.5%. Sequencing was performed on PBMCs or T cells enriched from blood (not recorded which). Receptors originate from a woman aged 40 to 55 with acute COVID-19.

The V call is TRBV3-1 (or the pseudogene TRBV3-2), the J call TRBJ2-1; 10 bases line up with TRBD2. The CDR3 length is 14 residues. V dropped 4 bases and J dropped 8; count of bases not matched to a gene: 5. Germline assignment: CDR1 LGHDT and CDR2 YNNKEL (reference sequence). The CDR3, as DNA: TGTGCCAGCAGCCCAACTAGCGGGACCTATGAGCAGTTCTTC. This translates into CASSPTSGTYEQFF.

The V gene is TRBV21-1, the J gene TRBJ1-2; TRBD1, the table's D call, lacks a check against the DNA. TRBV21-1 represents a pseudogene. This CDR3 has 14 amino acids. In DNA form, the CDR3 reads TGTGCCAGCAGCAAAAGACAGGGGGGCTATGGCTACACCTTC. The encoded protein is CASSKRQGGYGYTF.

The rearrangement links TRBV15 to TRBJ1-4; D is uncertain. CDR1 is LNHNV, CDR2 YYDKDF, per germline (reference sequence). V lost 0 bases to trimming and J lost 1 base, with 9 bases between them. The CDR3 totals 16 residues. The CDR3 loop is CATSRERVGTNEKLFF. The CDR3 nucleotides read TGTGCCACCAGCAGAGAACGGGTAGGAACTAATGAAAAACTGTTTTTT.

The chain combines TRBV14 with TRBJ1-2, with 9 positions matching TRBD1. CDR1 is SGHDN and CDR2 is FVKESK in the germline V gene. The length of the CDR3 is 13 residues. J gave up 7 bases and V 5 bases, and 5 bases lay outside the gene matches. The DNA of the CDR3 is TGTGCCAGCAGCGCCGGGACAGGGATTGGCTACACCTTC. It yields the protein CASSAGTGIGYTF.

The chain joins TRBV19 to TRBJ1-1; 8 bases agree with TRBD1. The CDR3 length is 15 residues. The V gene's germline CDR1 is LNHDA and CDR2 SQIVND (reference sequence). Trimming at V came to 5 bases and at J to 4 bases, leaving 9 bases not matched to a gene. The DNA for the CDR3 is TGTGCCAGTAGTGAGAGACAGGGGACGGGCACTGAAGCTTTCTTT. This translates into CASSERQGTGTEAFF. Drawing the rest from reference TRBV19 and TRBJ1-1, the complete variable domain is DGGITQSPKYLFRKEGQNVTLSCEQNLNHDAMYWYRQDPGQGLRLIYYSQIVNDFQKGDIAEGYSVSREKKESFPLTVTSAQKNPTAFYLCASSERQGTGTEAFFGQGTRLTVV.

The chain uses TRBV29-1 and TRBJ2-5; D is possibly TRBD2 (7 bases). Germline CDR1 reads SQVTM; CDR2 reads ANQGSEA. The V end was cut by 3 bases, the J end by 2 bases, with 13 bases between. This CDR3 spans 14 amino acids. Written as DNA, the CDR3 is TGCAGCGTTGAGTGGCGGGGGCAACAAGAGACCCAGTACTTC. Protein sequence: CSVEWRGQQETQYF.

The V call is TRBV14, the J call TRBJ2-1; 9 bases agree with TRBD2. With 5 bases clipped from V and 9 bases from J, the junction kept 11 bases outside the gene matches. Germline values: CDR1 SGHDN, CDR2 FVKESK. The CDR3 length is 15 residues. The CDR3 DNA follows: TGTGCCAGCAGCTCGACTAGCGGCAGACAGTTTGAGCAGTTCTTC. Residues: CASSSTSGRQFEQFF.

This clone appeared once. The chain couples TRBV7-2 to TRBJ2-3; D gene ambiguous. V was clipped by 1 base and J by 3 bases, with 8 bases between them. This CDR3 is 14 amino acids long. Germline lookup yields CDR1 SGHTA and CDR2 FQGNSA. The CDR3 nucleotides are TGTGCCAGCAGCTTAGTAGCCAGAACAGATACGCAGTATTTT. Protein: CASSLVARTDTQYF.

The V and J genes are TRBV10-1 and TRBJ2-7, with D hard to call. Trimming stripped 0 bases from V and 6 bases from J, with 9 bases between. Germline V gives CDR1 WNHNN, CDR2 SYGVQD (reference sequence). The CDR3 runs to 13 residues. CDR3 in DNA: TGCGCCAGCAGTGAGTCGCCCGGGTCCGAGCAGTACTTC. It translates to CASSESPGSEQYF.

There are a few counts of this clone. This chain joins TRBV6-6 and TRBJ2-2, with D perhaps TRBD2 (7 bases). The CDR3 covers 15 residues. Germline V CDR1 and CDR2: MNHNY, SVGAGI (reference sequence). V dropped 7 bases and J dropped 7 bases, with 19 bases sitting between them. CDR3 amino acids: CASTYRDGRGGELFF. The CDR3, as DNA: TGTGCCAGCACCTACAGGGATGGGAGGGGCGGGGAGCTGTTTTTT.

The rearrangement links TRBV5-1 to TRBJ2-1; unclear D gene. Germline V gene data show CDR1 as SGHRS and CDR2 as YFSETQ. Trimming pared 4 bases from V and 8 bases from J, leaving 10 bases between. CDR3 length: 12 amino acids. The CDR3 region has the DNA TGCGCCAGCAGCGGCGAGAGGCATGAGCAGTTCTTC. Translated: CASSGERHEQFF.

The V gene is TRBV5-1, the J gene TRBJ1-1; no reliable D call. Trimming left V 1 base short and J 0 bases short, with 7 bases between. CDR1 and CDR2 (germline): SGHRS, YFSETQ. There are 14 residues in the CDR3. The CDR3 here is CASSLSVMNTEAFF. In nucleotides, the CDR3 is TGCGCCAGCAGCTTGAGCGTCATGAACACTGAAGCTTTCTTT.

Comments on this clone: The sample has other DNA sequences that encode this CDR3 too. The rearrangement uses TRBV6-5 and TRBJ1-1; 8 positions agree with TRBD1. CDR3 size: 12 residues. CDR1 and CDR2 (germline): MNHEY, SVGAGI. Trimming removed 6 bases from V and 8 bases from J; junction bases left unmatched: 5. The CDR3 nucleotides read TGTGCCAGCAGGAGGACAGGGACAGAAGCTTTCTTT. Residues: CASRRTGTEAFF.

The rearrangement joins TRBV9 to TRBJ2-1; TRBD2 aligns across 8 bases. The germline V gene encodes CDR1 SGDLS and CDR2 YYNGEE. The CDR3 contains 13 residues. After removal of 7 bases from V and 7 bases from J, the junction contained 7 bases not matched to a gene. The CDR3 is CASASGSTNEQFF. The CDR3 DNA is TGTGCCAGCGCCAGCGGGAGCACAAATGAGCAGTTCTTC.

The chain is built from TRBV3-1 (or the pseudogene TRBV3-2) and TRBJ2-3; a possible D gene is TRBD2 (5 bases). CDR1 LGHDT and CDR2 YNNKEL come from the germline V gene (reference sequence). Trimming stripped 5 bases from V and 2 bases from J, with 11 bases between. This CDR3 is built from 14 residues. The CDR3 spells CASSSGLHTDTQYF. CDR3 nucleotide sequence: TGTGCCAGCAGCTCAGGACTCCACACAGATACGCAGTATTTT.

J is TRBJ2-2 and V is TRBV7-9, with 9 bases lining up with TRBD2. The CDR3 has 16 residues. The V gene's germline CDR1 is SEHNR and CDR2 FQNEAQ (reference sequence). V lost 2 bases to trimming and J lost 4 bases; unmatched junction nucleotides: 5. Written as DNA, the CDR3 is TGTGCCAGCAGCTTAAAGGCGACTAGCGGCACCGGGGAGCTGTTTTTT. Translating gives CASSLKATSGTGELFF.

This clone was counted once. The chain uses TRBV3-1 (or the pseudogene TRBV3-2) and TRBJ2-7; TRBD2 matches at 13 bases. CDR3 length: 18 amino acids. CDR1 is LGHDT and CDR2 is YNNKEL in the germline V gene (reference sequence). After removal of 1 base from V and 2 bases from J, the junction contained 8 bases not matched to a gene. CDR3 coding DNA: TGTGCCAGCAGCCAAGGGACTAGCGGGAGTGTCTCTGCCTACGAGCAGTACTTC. This sequence encodes CASSQGTSGSVSAYEQYF.

This chain uses TRBV6-5 with TRBJ2-7; TRBD2 agrees at 8 bases. The length of the CDR3 is 13 residues. The V segment lost 4 bases and the J segment 5 bases; nucleotides outside the gene matches: 4. Germline values: CDR1 MNHEY, CDR2 SVGAGI. This CDR3 reads CASSLAGRNEQYF. The CDR3 DNA follows: TGTGCCAGCAGTTTAGCGGGAAGAAACGAGCAGTACTTC.

The chain uses TRBV6-5 and TRBJ2-7, with 12 bases aligning to TRBD2. The CDR3 extends over 14 amino acids. The germline V gene has CDR1 MNHEY and CDR2 SVGAGI. V gave up 11 bases and J gave up 5 bases; unmatched junction bases: 10. In nucleotides, the CDR3 is TGTGCCTCCAGACTAGCGGGAGCAACTGACGAGCAGTACTTC. It encodes CASRLAGATDEQYF.

The chain recombines TRBV30 with TRBJ1-6; D is uncertain. The CDR3 covers 15 residues. Germline CDR1 reads GTSNPN; CDR2 reads SVGIG (reference sequence). Trimming left V 2 bases short and J 8 bases short, with 16 bases between. The CDR3 protein is CAWSHESPTDSPLHF. CDR3 nucleotides: TGTGCCTGGAGTCACGAGAGCCCTACGGATTCACCCCTCCACTTT.

This chain uses TRBV7-3 with TRBJ1-2; the match to TRBD1 covers 9 bases. Germline V gene data show CDR1 as SGHTA and CDR2 as FQGTGA. The junction had 15 bases not matched to a gene; V was cut back by 1 base and J by 3 bases. The CDR3 loop spans 19 amino acids. For the CDR3, the DNA is TGTGCCAGCAGCTTAATCAGCCGGGACAGGGAGCATATAGACTATGGCTACACCTTC. It translates to CASSLISRDREHIDYGYTF.

This sequence joins TRBV5-1 and TRBJ2-3; the D gene is possibly TRBD2 (6 bases). Germline V CDR1 and CDR2: SGHRS, YFSETQ. Trimming shortened V by 3 bases and J by 0 bases, and 14 bases separated the two germline ends. The length of the CDR3 is 16 residues. The CDR3 DNA sequence: TGCGCCAGCAGCTCGGGAGCGGGCTCTAGCACAGATACGCAGTATTTT. This codes for CASSSGAGSSTDTQYF.

The rearrangement joins TRBV6-1 to TRBJ1-5; D uncertain. CDR3 length: 14 residues. The germline V and J ends were trimmed by 1 base and 5 bases, with 9 bases remaining between them. Germline lookup yields CDR1 MNHNS and CDR2 SASEGT. In DNA form, the CDR3 reads TGTGCCAGCAGTGAAGAGGTGGGCGATCAGCCCCAGCATTTT. Translated: CASSEEVGDQPQHF.

V is TRBV2 and J is TRBJ1-2; D call uncertain. CDR1 is SNHLY, CDR2 FYNNEI, per germline. The CDR3 sequence is 11 residues long. The V end was cut by 1 base, the J end by 5 bases, with 2 bases between. CDR3 bases: TGTGCCAGCAGTGAAGTATATGGCTACACCTTC. This translates into CASSEVYGYTF. Supplemented by reference TRBV2 and TRBJ1-2, the full variable domain reads EPEVTQTPSHQVTQMGQEVILRCVPISNHLYFYWYRQILGQKVEFLVSFYNNEISEKSEIFDDQFSVERPDGSNFTLKIRSTKLEDSAMYFCASSEVYGYTFGSGTRLTVV.

The chain combines TRBV2 with TRBJ2-1; 11 bases are shared with TRBD2. There are 16 residues in the CDR3. The V gene end was trimmed by 5 bases and the J gene end by 8 bases; junction bases not matched to a gene: 11. Germline V CDR1 and CDR2: SNHLY, FYNNEI. CDR3 residues: CASSPSTSGSVDEQFF. For the CDR3, the DNA is TGTGCCAGCAGTCCCTCTACTAGCGGGAGTGTCGATGAGCAGTTCTTC.

This chain's CDR3 is CASRLRGEQFF. CDR3 bases: TGTGCCAGTAGACTCCGCGGTGAGCAGTTCTTC. This chain joins TRBV19 and TRBJ2-1; the D is unclear. Germline V lookup: CDR1 LNHDA, CDR2 SQIVND (reference sequence). This CDR3 is built from 11 residues. Trimming removed 6 bases from V and 9 bases from J, with 9 bases in between. The entire variable domain, with the rest obtained from reference TRBV19 and TRBJ2-1, is as follows: DGGITQSPKYLFRKEGQNVTLSCEQNLNHDAMYWYRQDPGQGLRLIYYSQIVNDFQKGDIAEGYSVSREKKESFPLTVTSAQKNPTAFYLCASRLRGEQFFGPGTRLTVL.

This clone was counted once. The V call is TRBV27, the J call TRBJ2-3; perhaps TRBD2 as D (5 bases). The CDR3 sequence is 15 residues long. In germline, CDR1 is MNHEY, CDR2 SMNVEV (reference sequence). V was trimmed by 4 bases and J by 2 bases, leaving 13 bases between them. The CDR3: CASSSIAGYTDTQYF. The CDR3 coding sequence is TGTGCCAGCAGTTCCATTGCGGGCTACACAGATACGCAGTATTTT.

CDR3 sequence: CASSFLRTISYEQYF. The CDR3 DNA reads TGTGCCAGCAGTTTCCTTCGGACTATTTCCTACGAGCAGTACTTC. V and J are TRBV9 and TRBJ2-7; D is possibly TRBD2 (6 bases). The germline gives CDR1 SGDLS, CDR2 YYNGEE. There are 15 residues in the CDR3. With 5 bases removed from V and 1 base from J, the gap between germline ends came to 16 bases.